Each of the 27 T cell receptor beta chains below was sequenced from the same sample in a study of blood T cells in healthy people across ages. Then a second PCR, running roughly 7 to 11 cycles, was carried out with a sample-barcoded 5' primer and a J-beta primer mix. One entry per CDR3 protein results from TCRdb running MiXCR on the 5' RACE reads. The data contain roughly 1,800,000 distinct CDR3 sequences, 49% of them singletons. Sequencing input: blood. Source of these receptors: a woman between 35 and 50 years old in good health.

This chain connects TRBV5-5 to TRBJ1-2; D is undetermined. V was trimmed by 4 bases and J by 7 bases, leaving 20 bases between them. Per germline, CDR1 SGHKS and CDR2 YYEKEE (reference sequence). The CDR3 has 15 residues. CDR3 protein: CASSPWTVRGSGYTF. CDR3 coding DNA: TGTGCCAGCAGCCCATGGACCGTACGAGGGAGTGGCTACACCTTC.

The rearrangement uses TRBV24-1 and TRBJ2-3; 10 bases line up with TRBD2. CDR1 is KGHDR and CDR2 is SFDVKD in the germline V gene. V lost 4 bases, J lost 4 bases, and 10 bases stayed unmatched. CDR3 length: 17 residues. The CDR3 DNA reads TGTGCCACCAGTGAATCTGGGGCTAGCGGGGGTCCAGATACGCAGTATTTT. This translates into CATSESGASGGPDTQYF.

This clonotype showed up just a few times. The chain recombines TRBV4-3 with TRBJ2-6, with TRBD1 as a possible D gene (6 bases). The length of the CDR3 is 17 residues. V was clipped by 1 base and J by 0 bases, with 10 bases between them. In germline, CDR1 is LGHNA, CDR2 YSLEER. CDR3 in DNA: TGCGCCAGCAGCCAAGGGACAGTTAGCTCTGGGGCCAACGTCCTGACTTTC. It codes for CASSQGTVSSGANVLTF.

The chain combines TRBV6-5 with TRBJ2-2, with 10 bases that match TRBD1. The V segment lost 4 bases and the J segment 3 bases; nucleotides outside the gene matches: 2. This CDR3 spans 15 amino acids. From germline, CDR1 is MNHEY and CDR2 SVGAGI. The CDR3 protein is CASSSDRGHTGELFF. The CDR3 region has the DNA TGTGCCAGCAGTTCCGACAGGGGGCACACCGGGGAGCTGTTTTTT.

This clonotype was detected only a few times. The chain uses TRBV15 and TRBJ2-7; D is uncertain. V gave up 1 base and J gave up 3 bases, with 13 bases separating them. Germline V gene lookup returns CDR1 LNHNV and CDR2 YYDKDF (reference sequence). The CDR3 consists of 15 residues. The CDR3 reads CATSRGGRAYYEQYF. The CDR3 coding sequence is TGTGCCACCAGCAGAGGCGGTCGGGCCTACTACGAGCAGTACTTC. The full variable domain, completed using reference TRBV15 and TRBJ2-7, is DAMVIQNPRYQVTQFGKPVTLSCSQTLNHNVMYWYQQKSSQAPKLLFHYYDKDFNNEADTPDNFQSRRPNTSFCFLDIRSPGLGDTAMYLCATSRGGRAYYEQYFGPGTRLTVT.

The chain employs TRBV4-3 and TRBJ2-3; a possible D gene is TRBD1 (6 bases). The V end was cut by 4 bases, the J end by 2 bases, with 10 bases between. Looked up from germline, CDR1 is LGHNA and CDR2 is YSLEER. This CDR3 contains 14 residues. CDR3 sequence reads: CASSRTENTDTQYF. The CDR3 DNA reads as TGCGCCAGCAGCCGGACAGAGAACACAGATACGCAGTATTTT.

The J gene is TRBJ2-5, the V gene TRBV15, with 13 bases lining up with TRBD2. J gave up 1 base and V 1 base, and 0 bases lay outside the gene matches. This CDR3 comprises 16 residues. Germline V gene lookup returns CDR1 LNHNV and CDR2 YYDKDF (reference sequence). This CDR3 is CATSRGTSGGQETQYF. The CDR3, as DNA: TGTGCCACCAGCAGAGGGACTAGCGGGGGCCAAGAGACCCAGTACTTC.

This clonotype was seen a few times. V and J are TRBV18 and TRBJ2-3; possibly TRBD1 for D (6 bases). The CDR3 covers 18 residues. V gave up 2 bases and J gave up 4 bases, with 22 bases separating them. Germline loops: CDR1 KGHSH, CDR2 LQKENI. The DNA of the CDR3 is TGTGCCAGCTCACCAACGAGCAGCAGGGGCGCTTCGCCAGATACGCAGTATTTT. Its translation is CASSPTSSRGASPDTQYF.

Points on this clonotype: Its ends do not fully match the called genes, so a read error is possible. In DNA, the CDR3 is TGTGCCAGCAGTGACTCCGGCCAGTATGGCTACACCTTC. Protein: CASSDSGQYGYTF. The chain couples TRBV6-5 to TRBJ1-2, with D unclear. Germline V gene sequence: CDR1 MNHEY, CDR2 SVGAGI. CDR3 length: 13 amino acids.

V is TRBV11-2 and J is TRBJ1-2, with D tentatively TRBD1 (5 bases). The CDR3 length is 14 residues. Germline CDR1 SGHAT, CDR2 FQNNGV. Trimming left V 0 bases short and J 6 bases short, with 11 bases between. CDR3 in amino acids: CASSLDLGPHGYTF. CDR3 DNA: TGTGCCAGCAGCTTAGACCTGGGACCTCATGGCTACACCTTC.

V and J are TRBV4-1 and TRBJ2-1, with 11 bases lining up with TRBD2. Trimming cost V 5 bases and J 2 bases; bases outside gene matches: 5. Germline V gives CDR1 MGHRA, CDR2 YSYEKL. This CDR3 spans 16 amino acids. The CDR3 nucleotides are TGCGCCAGCAGCACCAGACTAGCGGGGACCTACAATGAGCAGTTCTTC. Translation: CASSTRLAGTYNEQFF.

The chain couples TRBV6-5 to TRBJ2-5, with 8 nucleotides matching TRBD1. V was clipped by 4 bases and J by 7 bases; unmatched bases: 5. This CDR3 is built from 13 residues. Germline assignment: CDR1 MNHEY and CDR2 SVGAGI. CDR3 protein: CASSWTGKGTQYF. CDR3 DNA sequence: TGTGCCAGCAGTTGGACAGGGAAGGGGACCCAGTACTTC.

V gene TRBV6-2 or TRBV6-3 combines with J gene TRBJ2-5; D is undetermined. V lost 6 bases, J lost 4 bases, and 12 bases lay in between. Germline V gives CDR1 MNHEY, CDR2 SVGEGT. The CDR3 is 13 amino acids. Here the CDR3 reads CASSFYSSETQYF. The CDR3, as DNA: TGTGCCAGCAGCTTCTACAGTTCAGAGACCCAGTACTTC.

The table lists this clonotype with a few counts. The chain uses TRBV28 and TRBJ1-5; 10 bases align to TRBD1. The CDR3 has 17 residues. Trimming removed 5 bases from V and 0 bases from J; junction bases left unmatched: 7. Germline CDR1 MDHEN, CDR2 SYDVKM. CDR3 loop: CASSPGQGTFSNQPQHF. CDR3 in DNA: TGTGCCAGCAGTCCGGGACAGGGGACCTTTAGCAATCAGCCCCAGCATTTT.

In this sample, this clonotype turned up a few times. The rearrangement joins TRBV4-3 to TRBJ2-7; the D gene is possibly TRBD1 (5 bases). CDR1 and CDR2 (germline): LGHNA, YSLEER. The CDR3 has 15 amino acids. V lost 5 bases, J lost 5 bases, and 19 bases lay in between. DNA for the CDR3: TGCGCCAGCAGCTCGACCTCCTCATTAGGGGACGAGCAGTACTTC. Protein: CASSSTSSLGDEQYF.

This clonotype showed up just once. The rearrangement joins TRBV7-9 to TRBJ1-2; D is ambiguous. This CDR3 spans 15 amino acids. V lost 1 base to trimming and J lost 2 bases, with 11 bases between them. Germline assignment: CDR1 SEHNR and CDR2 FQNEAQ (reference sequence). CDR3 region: CASSLDTRLNYGYTF. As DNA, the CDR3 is TGTGCCAGCAGCTTAGATACCAGGTTGAACTATGGCTACACCTTC.

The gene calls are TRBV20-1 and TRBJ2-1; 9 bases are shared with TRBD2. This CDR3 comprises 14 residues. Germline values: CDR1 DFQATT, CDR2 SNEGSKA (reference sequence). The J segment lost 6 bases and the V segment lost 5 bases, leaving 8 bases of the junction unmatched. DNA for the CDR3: TGCAGTGCTTGGGGGCTAGCGGGGACCAATGAGCAGTTCTTC. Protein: CSAWGLAGTNEQFF.

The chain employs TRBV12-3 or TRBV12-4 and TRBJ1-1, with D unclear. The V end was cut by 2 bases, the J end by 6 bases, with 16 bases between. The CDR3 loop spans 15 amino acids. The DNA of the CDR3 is TGTGCCAGCAGTTTACCCGGGAGGGCGTACGCTGAAGCTTTCTTT. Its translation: CASSLPGRAYAEAFF.

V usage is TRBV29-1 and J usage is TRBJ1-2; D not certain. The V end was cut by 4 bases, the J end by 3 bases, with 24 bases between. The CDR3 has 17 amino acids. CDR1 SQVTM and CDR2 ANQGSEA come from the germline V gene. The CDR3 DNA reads TGCAGCGTTGGCTTTTATCGGGCAGGCAGGATGGACTATGGCTACACCTTC. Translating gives CSVGFYRAGRMDYGYTF. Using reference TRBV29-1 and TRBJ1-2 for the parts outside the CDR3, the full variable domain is SAVISQKPSRDICQRGTSLTIQCQVDSQVTMMFWYRQQPGQSLTLIATANQGSEATYESGFVIDKFPISRPNLTFSTLTVSNMSPEDSSIYLCSVGFYRAGRMDYGYTFGSGTRLTVV.

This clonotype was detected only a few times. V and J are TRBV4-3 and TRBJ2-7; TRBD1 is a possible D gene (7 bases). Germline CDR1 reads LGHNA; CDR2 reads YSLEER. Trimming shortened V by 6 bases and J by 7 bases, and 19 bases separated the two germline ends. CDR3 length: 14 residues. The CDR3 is CASSPLPRGEEQYF. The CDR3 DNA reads TGCGCCAGCAGTCCCTTACCCAGGGGGGAAGAGCAGTACTTC.

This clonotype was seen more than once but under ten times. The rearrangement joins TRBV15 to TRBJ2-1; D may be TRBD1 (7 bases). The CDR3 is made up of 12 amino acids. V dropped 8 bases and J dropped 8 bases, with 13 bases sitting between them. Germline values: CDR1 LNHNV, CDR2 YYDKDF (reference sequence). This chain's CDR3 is CATEEGADEQFF. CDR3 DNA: TGTGCCACCGAGGAGGGGGCGGATGAGCAGTTCTTC.

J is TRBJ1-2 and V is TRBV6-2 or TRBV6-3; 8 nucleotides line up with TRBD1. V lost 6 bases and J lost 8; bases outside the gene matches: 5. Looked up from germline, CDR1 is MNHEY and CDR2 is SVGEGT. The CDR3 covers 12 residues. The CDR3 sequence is CASSWTGKGYTF. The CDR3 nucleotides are TGTGCCAGCAGCTGGACAGGGAAAGGCTACACCTTC.

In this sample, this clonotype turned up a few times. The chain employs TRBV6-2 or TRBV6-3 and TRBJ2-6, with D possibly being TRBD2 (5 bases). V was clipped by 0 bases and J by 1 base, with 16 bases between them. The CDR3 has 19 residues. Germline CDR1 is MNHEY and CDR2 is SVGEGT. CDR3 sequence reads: CASSYSLPGVMSGANVLTF. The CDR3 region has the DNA TGTGCCAGCAGTTACTCGTTGCCCGGGGTAATGTCTGGGGCCAACGTCCTGACTTTC.

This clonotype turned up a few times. The CDR3 DNA sequence: TGTGCCACCAGTGATCACAGGGGGACAGATACGCAGTATTTT. Translation: CATSDHRGTDTQYF. V and J are TRBV24-1 and TRBJ2-3; 8 positions match TRBD1. CDR1 and CDR2 from the germline V gene are KGHDR and SFDVKD. Trimming cost V 3 bases and J 3 bases; bases outside gene matches: 1. The CDR3 contains 14 residues.

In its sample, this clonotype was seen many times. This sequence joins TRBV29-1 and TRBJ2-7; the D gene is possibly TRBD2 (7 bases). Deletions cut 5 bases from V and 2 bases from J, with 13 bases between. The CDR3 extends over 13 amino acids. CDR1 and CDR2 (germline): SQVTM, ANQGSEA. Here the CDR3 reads CSVTGRGTYEQYF. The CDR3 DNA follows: TGCAGCGTTACAGGGAGGGGAACCTACGAGCAGTACTTC.

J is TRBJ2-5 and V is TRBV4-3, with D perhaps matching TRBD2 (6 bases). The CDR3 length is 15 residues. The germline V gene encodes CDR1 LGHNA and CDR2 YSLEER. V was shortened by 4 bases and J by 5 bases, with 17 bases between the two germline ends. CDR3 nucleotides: TGCGCCAGCAGCCCCGGAACTAGCAAAAGGGAGACCCAGTACTTC. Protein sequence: CASSPGTSKRETQYF.

CDR3: CASSSGRQPGYGETQYF. The CDR3 region has the DNA TGTGCCAGCAGCTCCGGACGTCAACCGGGGTACGGGGAGACCCAGTACTTC. The chain is built from TRBV7-3 and TRBJ2-7; TRBD2 might be the D (5 bases). The last part of the DNA fits TRBJ2-5 better; the J call may be wrong. Germline lookup yields CDR1 SGHTA and CDR2 FQGTGA. CDR3 size: 17 residues.